These 26 T cell receptor beta chains came from one sample sequenced in a study of blood T cell repertoires in COVID-19. Generated by immunoSEQ multiplex PCR, the TCRdb table keeps only in-frame clones and is missing some. The table includes about 270,000 clones, just under 90% detected once. The specimen was PBMCs or T cells enriched from blood (not recorded which). The source of these receptors is a woman in her 30s with acute COVID-19.

The chain has TRBV19 and TRBJ2-7; 7 positions match TRBD1. Germline lookup yields CDR1 LNHDA and CDR2 SQIVND (reference sequence). The V gene end was trimmed by 4 bases and the J gene end by 3 bases; junction bases not matched to a gene: 9. The CDR3 consists of 15 residues. The CDR3 DNA reads TGTGCCAGTAGTAGGCCCTCGGGACAGAGCTACGAGCAGTACTTC. It codes for CASSRPSGQSYEQYF. The full variable domain, with the rest looked up from reference TRBV19 and TRBJ2-7, is DGGITQSPKYLFRKEGQNVTLSCEQNLNHDAMYWYRQDPGQGLRLIYYSQIVNDFQKGDIAEGYSVSREKKESFPLTVTSAQKNPTAFYLCASSRPSGQSYEQYFGPGTRLTVT.

This chain uses TRBV7-8 with TRBJ1-5; 7 bases are a match to TRBD1. V lost 2 bases to trimming and J lost 5 bases; unmatched junction nucleotides: 6. Germline V gene sequence: CDR1 SGHVS, CDR2 FQNEAQ. The CDR3 totals 15 residues. The CDR3 spells CASSLMTGTDQPQHF. For the CDR3, the DNA is TGTGCCAGCAGCTTAATGACAGGGACGGATCAGCCCCAGCATTTT. The full variable domain, completed using reference TRBV7-8 and TRBJ1-5, is GAGVSQSPRYKVAKRGQDVALRCDPISGHVSLFWYQQALGQGPEFLTYFQNEAQLDKSGLPSDRFFAERPEGSVSTLKIQRTQQEDSAVYLCASSLMTGTDQPQHFGDGTRLSIL.

This sequence joins TRBV4-3 and TRBJ1-1, with 7 nucleotides matching TRBD1. This CDR3 is 17 amino acids long. J lost 6 bases, V lost 3 bases, and 16 bases had no gene match. The germline gives CDR1 LGHNA, CDR2 YSLEER. The CDR3 sequence: CASSQMKNGGGAAEAFF. For the CDR3, the DNA is TGCGCCAGCAGCCAGATGAAAAACGGAGGGGGCGCGGCTGAAGCTTTCTTT.

In its sample, this clone was seen a few times. The chain combines TRBV10-1 with TRBJ2-2; D is ambiguous. Between the trimmed V and J ends, which lost 5 bases and 3 bases, there was a span of 10 bases. The CDR3 has 14 residues. The germline V gene encodes CDR1 WNHNN and CDR2 SYGVQD (reference sequence). CDR3 sequence (DNA): TGCGCCAGCAGTCTCGGTCCGGACACCGGGGAGCTGTTTTTT. Translating it yields CASSLGPDTGELFF.

The rearrangement uses TRBV19 and TRBJ2-3, with 7 bases fitting TRBD1. The CDR3 length is 16 residues. Germline V gene lookup returns CDR1 LNHDA and CDR2 SQIVND (reference sequence). The J segment lost 2 bases and the V segment lost 4 bases, leaving 9 bases of the junction unmatched. CDR3 residues: CASSTRGGRNTDTQYF. For the CDR3, the DNA is TGTGCCAGTAGTACGAGAGGGGGCAGGAACACAGATACGCAGTATTTT.

The CDR3 nucleotides are TGTGCCAGTAAGTGGGGGGGAGATAACACTGAAGCTTTCTTT. Protein: CASKWGGDNTEAFF. The chain joins TRBV19 to TRBJ1-1; possible D gene TRBD1, 5 bases. CDR1 LNHDA and CDR2 SQIVND come from the germline V gene (reference sequence). V was clipped by 7 bases and J by 2 bases, with 14 bases between them. The CDR3 is 14 residues long. The whole variable domain, filled in from reference TRBV19 and TRBJ1-1, reads DGGITQSPKYLFRKEGQNVTLSCEQNLNHDAMYWYRQDPGQGLRLIYYSQIVNDFQKGDIAEGYSVSREKKESFPLTVTSAQKNPTAFYLCASKWGGDNTEAFFGQGTRLTVV.

The rearrangement uses TRBV3-1 (or the pseudogene TRBV3-2) and TRBJ2-1; 8 bases align to TRBD2. This CDR3 region has 15 residues. Germline values: CDR1 LGHDT, CDR2 YNNKEL (reference sequence). V was pared by 4 bases and J by 2 bases, with 4 bases of the junction left unmatched. In DNA, the CDR3 is TGTGCCAGCAGCCGTTATAGCGGGACCTACAATGAGCAGTTCTTC. It specifies CASSRYSGTYNEQFF.

The gene calls are TRBV19 and TRBJ2-7; no firm D call. V was trimmed by 4 bases and J by 0 bases, leaving 10 bases between them. The CDR3 has 14 residues. The V gene's germline CDR1 is LNHDA and CDR2 SQIVND (reference sequence). CDR3 in DNA: TGTGCCAGTAGTAAAGGCCACAGCTCCTACGAGCAGTACTTC. Translation: CASSKGHSSYEQYF.

This clone was observed a single time. Other nucleotide sequences in the sample specify the same CDR3. This chain joins TRBV14 and TRBJ1-2; maybe TRBD1 (5 bases). Germline lookup yields CDR1 SGHDN and CDR2 FVKESK. The CDR3 runs to 13 residues. V gave up 2 bases and J gave up 4 bases, with 8 bases separating them. The CDR3 DNA sequence: TGTGCCAGCAGCCAACAGGGAAGCTATGGCTACACCTTC. Amino acid sequence: CASSQQGSYGYTF.

The chain uses TRBV9 and TRBJ2-7; 7 positions agree with TRBD2. The germline CDR1 and CDR2 sequences are SGDLS and YYNGEE. With V trimmed by 1 base and J by 5 bases, 6 bases remained unmatched. The length of the CDR3 is 14 residues. The CDR3 region has the DNA TGTGCCAGCAGCGTAACCGGGAGGACCGACGAGCAGTACTTC. This translates into CASSVTGRTDEQYF.

The chain combines TRBV28 with TRBJ2-1, with D tentatively TRBD2 (6 bases). The germline V gene has CDR1 MDHEN and CDR2 SYDVKM. Trimming shortened V by 4 bases and J by 7 bases, and 17 bases separated the two germline ends. This CDR3 is 15 amino acids long. The CDR3 DNA follows: TGTGCCAGCAGTTCCCCCCAGGTTGGGAGGAATGAGCAGTTCTTC. It specifies CASSSPQVGRNEQFF. Drawing the rest from reference TRBV28 and TRBJ2-1, the complete variable domain is DVKVTQSSRYLVKRTGEKVFLECVQDMDHENMFWYRQDPGLGLRLIYFSYDVKMKEKGDIPEGYSVSREKKERFSLILESASTNQTSMYLCASSSPQVGRNEQFFGPGTRLTVL.

This chain links TRBV19 with TRBJ2-3, with TRBD1 matching 10 bases. CDR1 is LNHDA and CDR2 is SQIVND in the germline V gene (reference sequence). The junction had 15 bases not matched to a gene; V was cut back by 6 bases and J by 0 bases. The CDR3 consists of 19 residues. The CDR3, as DNA: TGTGCCAGTAGCTCCTATGGGACAGGGGACGATGAGAGCACAGATACGCAGTATTTT. Translation: CASSSYGTGDDESTDTQYF.

The chain has TRBV11-3 and TRBJ2-3, with D possibly matching TRBD1 (7 bases). CDR1 and CDR2 from the germline V gene are SGHNT and YENEEA. Trimming removed 0 bases from V and 1 base from J, with 17 bases in between. CDR3 length equals 18 residues. In nucleotides, the CDR3 is TGTGCCAGCAGCTTAGAGGGGACTGACAGGGCCGGCACAGATACGCAGTATTTT. Residues: CASSLEGTDRAGTDTQYF.

V and J are TRBV28 and TRBJ2-3; maybe TRBD2 (7 bases). CDR1 is MDHEN and CDR2 is SYDVKM in the germline V gene. V was pared by 8 bases and J by 5 bases, with 20 bases between. The CDR3 has 15 amino acids. CDR3 sequence: CASGRARGPGDTQYF. CDR3 sequence (DNA): TGTGCCAGCGGCCGAGCGCGGGGGCCGGGAGATACGCAGTATTTT. The whole variable domain, filled in from reference TRBV28 and TRBJ2-3, reads DVKVTQSSRYLVKRTGEKVFLECVQDMDHENMFWYRQDPGLGLRLIYFSYDVKMKEKGDIPEGYSVSREKKERFSLILESASTNQTSMYLCASGRARGPGDTQYFGPGTRLTVL.

V and J are TRBV5-1 and TRBJ2-3; 10 bases fit TRBD2. The CDR3 runs 16 residues. Per the germline V gene, CDR1 is SGHRS and CDR2 is YFSETQ. V lost 2 bases, J lost 2 bases, and 5 bases stayed unmatched. CDR3 loop: CASSLGLADLTDTQYF. The CDR3 DNA reads TGCGCCAGCAGCTTAGGACTAGCGGACCTCACAGATACGCAGTATTTT.

Only one count was recorded for this clone. The genes are TRBV4-1 and TRBJ2-7; 9 bases line up with TRBD2. V lost 3 bases and J lost 1; bases outside the gene matches: 4. Germline values: CDR1 MGHRA, CDR2 YSYEKL. The CDR3 is made up of 15 amino acids. The CDR3 DNA sequence: TGCGCCAGCAGCCAGGTGGCGGGAGGGTCCTACGAGCAGTACTTC. It yields the protein CASSQVAGGSYEQYF.

The chain combines TRBV6-5 with TRBJ2-3, with 7 bases matching TRBD2. V gave up 6 bases and J gave up 6 bases; unmatched junction bases: 9. The CDR3 is 14 residues long. CDR1 MNHEY and CDR2 SVGAGI come from the germline V gene. The CDR3 DNA reads TGTGCCAGCAGGAGCGGGACTGGAGGCGATACGCAGTATTTT. Protein product: CASRSGTGGDTQYF.

The chain carries TRBV4-1 and TRBJ1-2; TRBD1 matches at 10 bases. This CDR3 is built from 19 residues. Germline assignment: CDR1 MGHRA and CDR2 YSYEKL. J lost 4 bases, V lost 1 base, and 15 bases had no gene match. The CDR3 spells CASSQVFPRQGARIYGYTF. The CDR3 coding sequence is TGCGCCAGCAGCCAAGTTTTTCCGCGACAGGGGGCGCGGATCTATGGCTACACCTTC.

This clone appeared once. The CDR3 here is CASRNRDSLYEQYF. Here the CDR3 DNA reads TGTGCCAGCAGAAACCGGGACTCGCTCTACGAGCAGTACTTC. The chain couples TRBV6-5 to TRBJ2-7; D possibly corresponds to TRBD2 (6 bases). CDR3 length: 14 amino acids. Trimming stripped 6 bases from V and 3 bases from J, with 15 bases between. Germline V lookup: CDR1 MNHEY, CDR2 SVGAGI.

The rearrangement joins TRBV28 to TRBJ1-4, with D tentatively TRBD1 (6 bases). With 7 bases removed from V and 8 bases from J, the gap between germline ends came to 20 bases. Germline values: CDR1 MDHEN, CDR2 SYDVKM. CDR3 length: 15 residues. This CDR3 reads CASTATPQGSEKLFF. CDR3 nucleotides: TGTGCCAGCACCGCCACCCCACAGGGTAGCGAAAAACTGTTTTTT.

This sequence joins TRBV5-4 and TRBJ2-3; TRBD2 aligns across 12 bases. The V gene's germline CDR1 is SGHNT and CDR2 YYREEE (reference sequence). V was clipped by 1 base and J by 4 bases; unmatched bases: 4. This CDR3 contains 16 residues. The CDR3 protein is CASSLWASGRADTQYF. The DNA of the CDR3 is TGTGCCAGCAGCTTGTGGGCTAGCGGGAGGGCAGATACGCAGTATTTT.

The chain links TRBV27 to TRBJ2-7; D perhaps matches TRBD2 (6 bases). Trimming left V 5 bases short and J 2 bases short, with 13 bases between. This CDR3 spans 14 amino acids. Germline V gene data show CDR1 as MNHEY and CDR2 as SMNVEV (reference sequence). CDR3 in DNA: TGTGCCAGCAGTCCCGGGACTTCCCCCTACGAGCAGTACTTC. Protein sequence: CASSPGTSPYEQYF.

The V and J genes are TRBV15 and TRBJ1-5; D possibly corresponds to TRBD1 (5 bases). The germline CDR1 and CDR2 sequences are LNHNV and YYDKDF (reference sequence). Trimming cost V 8 bases and J 0 bases, with 14 bases left between them. The CDR3 has 15 residues. The DNA of the CDR3 is TGTGCCACCTCTCTGACAGTTTATAGCAATCAGCCCCAGCATTTT. This codes for CATSLTVYSNQPQHF.

The chain joins TRBV4-1 to TRBJ2-7; no clear D. Germline lookup yields CDR1 MGHRA and CDR2 YSYEKL. The V end lost 4 bases, the J end lost 3 bases, and 10 bases lay between the germline ends. This CDR3 region has 13 residues. The CDR3 protein is CASSPDQDYEQYF. The CDR3 region has the DNA TGCGCCAGCAGCCCCGACCAGGACTACGAGCAGTACTTC.

The CDR3 region has the DNA TGCGCCAGCAGCCAAGATTTTGGGCCTTCTGAAAAACTGTTTTTT. Protein: CASSQDFGPSEKLFF. The chain combines TRBV4-3 with TRBJ1-4; D remains unclear. Germline values: CDR1 LGHNA, CDR2 YSLEER. CDR3 length equals 15 residues. V was trimmed by 0 bases and J by 7 bases, leaving 12 bases between them.

V usage is TRBV5-1 and J usage is TRBJ2-1, with D possibly matching TRBD1 (6 bases). CDR3 length equals 15 residues. V shed 0 bases and J shed 2 bases, with 9 bases lying between them. Germline V gene sequence: CDR1 SGHRS, CDR2 YFSETQ. The CDR3 bases are TGCGCCAGCAGCTTGGGGGGGCCGGCCTACAATGAGCAGTTCTTC. Translation gives CASSLGGPAYNEQFF.